Presented here are 27 T cell receptor beta chains from one specimen sequenced in a study of OX40 agonist ivuxolimab in advanced cancers. Generated by immunoSEQ multiplex PCR, the TCRdb table keeps only in-frame clones and is missing some. The data hold some 19,000 clones, with about two thirds observed a single time. The sequences come from CD4+ or CD8+ T cells sorted from blood, collected in a trial of the OX40 agonist ivuxolimab. Every receptor here comes from an adult with an advanced solid tumor such as melanoma, head and neck, liver or kidney cancer.

The chain carries TRBV27 and TRBJ2-7, with 12 positions matching TRBD2. The CDR3 sequence is 15 residues long. Germline V gene data show CDR1 as MNHEY and CDR2 as SMNVEV (reference sequence). V lost 6 bases, J lost 0 bases, and 3 bases stayed unmatched. CDR3: CASSGLAGLSYEQYF. CDR3 in DNA: TGTGCCAGCAGCGGACTAGCGGGGCTCTCCTACGAGCAGTACTTC.

V and J are TRBV7-9 and TRBJ2-1, with D possibly being TRBD1 or TRBD2 (6 bases each). The CDR3 length is 16 residues. V dropped 6 bases and J dropped 6 bases, with 21 bases sitting between them. The V gene's germline CDR1 is SEHNR and CDR2 FQNEAQ (reference sequence). CDR3 DNA sequence: TGTGCCAGCAGTTTTAACGAGGGGGAGGAGGGCAATGAGCAGTTCTTC. Translating it yields CASSFNEGEEGNEQFF. The entire variable domain, with the rest obtained from reference TRBV7-9 and TRBJ2-1, is as follows: DTGVSQNPRHKITKRGQNVTFRCDPISEHNRLYWYRQTLGQGPEFLTYFQNEAQLEKSRLLSDRFSAERPKGSFSTLEIQRTEQGDSAMYLCASSFNEGEEGNEQFFGPGTRLTVL.

The chain recombines TRBV28 with TRBJ2-1; D remains unclear. The CDR3 totals 15 residues. Trimming shortened V by 3 bases and J by 3 bases, and 12 bases separated the two germline ends. Germline CDR1 is MDHEN and CDR2 is SYDVKM. The CDR3 reads CASSFQVGYYNEQFF. The CDR3 DNA reads TGTGCCAGCAGTTTCCAGGTTGGTTACTACAATGAGCAGTTCTTC.

The chain recombines TRBV11-2 with TRBJ1-6; 7 nucleotides align to TRBD1. Unmatched junction bases numbered 7, after V lost 3 bases and J lost 8 bases. Per the germline V gene, CDR1 is SGHAT and CDR2 is FQNNGV. The CDR3 is made up of 15 amino acids. The CDR3 loop is CASSFGQGVYSPLHF. The DNA for the CDR3 is TGTGCCAGCAGCTTTGGCCAGGGGGTGTATTCACCCCTCCACTTT.

The J gene is TRBJ2-7, the V gene TRBV9, with TRBD2 matching 14 bases. This CDR3 is 16 amino acids long. The J segment lost 7 bases and the V segment lost 4 bases, leaving 10 bases of the junction unmatched. From germline, CDR1 is SGDLS and CDR2 YYNGEE. The chain's CDR3 is CASSLGTSGRSGEQYF. The DNA of the CDR3 is TGTGCCAGCAGCCTCGGGACTAGCGGGAGATCGGGGGAGCAGTACTTC.

This chain uses TRBV5-3 with TRBJ2-4, with D uncertain. TRBV5-3 is an ORF, with its function uncertain. The CDR3 sequence is 16 residues long. V was trimmed by 1 base and J by 0 bases, leaving 11 bases between them. The CDR3 spells CARSLRQAAAKNIQYF. CDR3 nucleotide sequence: TGTGCCAGAAGCTTGCGGCAGGCGGCAGCCAAAAACATTCAGTACTTC.

The V call is TRBV6-5, the J call TRBJ1-2; D unresolved. The CDR3 covers 13 residues. The V gene's germline CDR1 is MNHEY and CDR2 SVGAGI. V was cut by 5 bases and J by 2 bases, with 9 bases left in between. Written as DNA, the CDR3 is TGTGCCAGCAGTCCCGACGGGAACTATGGCTACACCTTC. Translated: CASSPDGNYGYTF.

The genes are TRBV6-6 and TRBJ2-5; D call uncertain. CDR3 length: 13 amino acids. The V and J ends lost 0 bases and 3 bases respectively, with 5 bases between them. The germline V gene encodes CDR1 MNHNY and CDR2 SVGAGI (reference sequence). The CDR3 DNA reads as TGTGCCAGCAGTTACTCCAGCGAAGAGACCCAGTACTTC. The encoded protein is CASSYSSEETQYF.

The chain couples TRBV7-6 to TRBJ2-3; no clear D. The V gene's germline CDR1 is SGHVS and CDR2 FNYEAQ. The CDR3 is 12 residues long. V was clipped by 1 base and J by 6 bases, with 5 bases between them. CDR3 protein: CASSLDGDTQYF. In nucleotides, the CDR3 is TGTGCCAGCAGCTTAGATGGGGATACGCAGTATTTT.

The chain employs TRBV6-5 and TRBJ2-1, with 9 bases aligning to TRBD1. With V trimmed by 8 bases and J by 5 bases, 10 bases remained unmatched. This CDR3 has 15 amino acids. Germline V lookup: CDR1 MNHEY, CDR2 SVGAGI. The CDR3 nucleotides are TGTGCCAGCCTCCGTCTGGGACAGGGTAACAATGAGCAGTTCTTC. It is translated as CASLRLGQGNNEQFF.

This clone was counted a few times. The J gene is TRBJ2-4, the V gene TRBV19; 9 bases match TRBD1. V lost 9 bases to trimming and J lost 8 bases; unmatched junction nucleotides: 11. The CDR3 is 14 amino acids. The germline V gene encodes CDR1 LNHDA and CDR2 SQIVND (reference sequence). This CDR3 reads CASDSGTGWDIQYF. In DNA form, the CDR3 reads TGTGCCAGCGACTCCGGGACAGGGTGGGACATTCAGTACTTC.

In this sample, this clone turned up a few times. The chain joins TRBV6-5 to TRBJ2-1; 11 nucleotides align to TRBD2. V was clipped by 4 bases and J by 8 bases; unmatched bases: 7. This CDR3 is built from 15 residues. Germline V CDR1 and CDR2: MNHEY, SVGAGI. In nucleotides, the CDR3 is TGTGCCAGCAGTTTACTAGCGGGAGTTGGGCATGAGCAGTTCTTC. Protein sequence: CASSLLAGVGHEQFF.

The V gene is TRBV13, the J gene TRBJ2-5; unclear D gene. Germline V gives CDR1 PRHDT, CDR2 FYEKMQ (reference sequence). This CDR3 region has 14 residues. Trimming left V 1 base short and J 7 bases short, with 13 bases between. CDR3 protein: CASSLAPGQMTQYF. The CDR3 DNA follows: TGTGCCAGCAGCTTAGCTCCGGGTCAGATGACCCAGTACTTC.

The chain carries TRBV2 and TRBJ2-7; D may be TRBD1 or TRBD2 (5 bases each). The CDR3 length is 12 residues. The V and J ends lost 10 bases and 5 bases respectively, with 15 bases between them. CDR1 is SNHLY, CDR2 FYNNEI, per germline. The CDR3 here is CATGLGVHEQYF. The CDR3 DNA follows: TGTGCCACTGGGTTGGGGGTCCACGAGCAGTACTTC.

The DNA of the CDR3 is TGCGCCAGCAGCCAATCTATAGTCGGGAATGAGCAGTTCTTC. This sequence encodes CASSQSIVGNEQFF. V and J are TRBV4-1 and TRBJ2-1, with D unresolved. Deletions cut 2 bases from V and 7 bases from J, with 12 bases between. Germline V lookup: CDR1 MGHRA, CDR2 YSYEKL. The CDR3 spans 14 residues.

The chain has TRBV4-3 and TRBJ2-3; D is possibly TRBD2 (6 bases). V lost 1 base and J lost 1, with 6 bases in between. This CDR3 region has 14 residues. The germline V gene has CDR1 LGHNA and CDR2 YSLEER. The CDR3 nucleotides read TGCGCCAGCAGCCAAGGGGGGGGCACAGATACGCAGTATTTT. Translating it yields CASSQGGGTDTQYF.

This chain uses TRBV19 with TRBJ1-2; D might be TRBD1 (6 bases). Trimming left V 4 bases short and J 3 bases short, with 15 bases between. The V gene's germline CDR1 is LNHDA and CDR2 SQIVND (reference sequence). CDR3 length: 15 amino acids. The CDR3 DNA sequence: TGTGCCAGTAGTACTACAGGGTCCGAATACTATGGCTACACCTTC. Translating it yields CASSTTGSEYYGYTF.

The CDR3 region is CASSYTRDSYGYTF. CDR3 nucleotide sequence: TGTGCCAGCAGTTATACCCGGGACAGCTATGGCTACACCTTC. V is TRBV6-5 and J is TRBJ1-2; 7 nucleotides agree with TRBD1. This CDR3 contains 14 residues. The V gene's germline CDR1 is MNHEY and CDR2 SVGAGI. Trimming removed 3 bases from V and 4 bases from J; junction bases left unmatched: 5.

This chain links TRBV6-1 with TRBJ2-1; D possibly uses TRBD1 or TRBD2 (5 bases each). The V end was cut by 10 bases, the J end by 2 bases, with 12 bases between. CDR3 length: 13 amino acids. Germline CDR1 and CDR2: MNHNS and SASEGT. CDR3 amino acids: CATRDHPYNEQFF. CDR3 DNA sequence: TGTGCCACCCGGGACCACCCCTACAATGAGCAGTTCTTC.

This clone was detected once. The rearrangement joins TRBV5-4 to TRBJ2-6; 10 positions agree with TRBD1. V trimming: 3 bases; J trimming: 0 bases; junction bases outside the gene matches: 6. Germline-derived CDR1 and CDR2 are SGHNT and YYREEE (reference sequence). The CDR3 has 18 amino acids. CDR3 sequence: CASSSWGQGTSGANVLTF. Here the CDR3 DNA reads TGTGCCAGCAGCTCGTGGGGACAGGGGACCTCTGGGGCCAACGTCCTGACTTTC. The full variable domain, with the rest looked up from reference TRBV5-4 and TRBJ2-6, is ETGVTQSPTHLIKTRGQQVTLRCSSQSGHNTVSWYQQALGQGPQFIFQYYREEENGRGNFPPRFSGLQFPNYSSELNVNALELDDSALYLCASSSWGQGTSGANVLTFGAGSRLTVL.

The chain is built from TRBV5-4 and TRBJ2-7; 7 bases match TRBD1. The CDR3 totals 14 residues. Germline-derived CDR1 and CDR2 are SGHNT and YYREEE (reference sequence). Trimming took 3 bases from V and 1 from J; bases not matched to a gene: 4. CDR3 sequence: CASSYPGQSYEQYF. The CDR3 coding sequence is TGTGCCAGCAGCTACCCGGGACAGTCCTACGAGCAGTACTTC. Complete variable domain (other parts from reference TRBV5-4 and TRBJ2-7): ETGVTQSPTHLIKTRGQQVTLRCSSQSGHNTVSWYQQALGQGPQFIFQYYREEENGRGNFPPRFSGLQFPNYSSELNVNALELDDSALYLCASSYPGQSYEQYFGPGTRLTVT.

As to this clone: The junction departs from the called germline gene at one end, perhaps through a read error. The chain employs TRBV7-9 and TRBJ2-1; the D gene is possibly TRBD1 (6 bases). CDR1 is SEHNR and CDR2 is FQNEAQ in the germline V gene (reference sequence). CDR3 size: 11 residues. CDR3 coding DNA: TGTGCCAGCAGATTAGGGACAGAGCAGTTCTTC. Translation: CASRLGTEQFF.

The chain has TRBV5-4 and TRBJ2-3; TRBD1 matches 11 bases. The CDR3 consists of 16 residues. Looked up from germline, CDR1 is SGHNT and CDR2 is YYREEE (reference sequence). J gave up 4 bases and V 3 bases, and 7 bases lay outside the gene matches. For the CDR3, the DNA is TGTGCCAGCAGCTCCCGGACAGGGGGCCTCCCAGATACGCAGTATTTT. This codes for CASSSRTGGLPDTQYF. Looking up the rest from reference TRBV5-4 and TRBJ2-3 gives the full variable domain: ETGVTQSPTHLIKTRGQQVTLRCSSQSGHNTVSWYQQALGQGPQFIFQYYREEENGRGNFPPRFSGLQFPNYSSELNVNALELDDSALYLCASSSRTGGLPDTQYFGPGTRLTVL.

This chain links TRBV7-9 with TRBJ1-5, with unresolved D. The CDR3 has 13 amino acids. The ends were cut back, 1 base at V and 8 bases at J, with 9 bases in the middle. Germline CDR1 and CDR2: SEHNR and FQNEAQ (reference sequence). The CDR3 loop reads CASSLGFGEPQHF. CDR3 in DNA: TGTGCCAGCAGCTTAGGTTTCGGGGAGCCCCAGCATTTT. Full variable domain (outside the CDR3, taken from reference TRBV7-9 and TRBJ1-5): DTGVSQNPRHKITKRGQNVTFRCDPISEHNRLYWYRQTLGQGPEFLTYFQNEAQLEKSRLLSDRFSAERPKGSFSTLEIQRTEQGDSAMYLCASSLGFGEPQHFGDGTRLSIL.

This chain joins TRBV10-3 and TRBJ2-3; D is unresolved. V was shortened by 10 bases and J by 4 bases, with 9 bases between the two germline ends. CDR3 length: 11 residues. Germline-derived CDR1 and CDR2 are ENHRY and SYGVKD. CDR3 loop: CATAVPDTQYF. In DNA form, the CDR3 reads TGTGCCACCGCTGTCCCAGATACGCAGTATTTT.

The chain has TRBV27 and TRBJ2-1, with 8 bases fitting TRBD2. Germline lookup yields CDR1 MNHEY and CDR2 SMNVEV (reference sequence). The length of the CDR3 is 18 residues. V lost 4 bases to trimming and J lost 2 bases; unmatched junction nucleotides: 13. This CDR3 is CASSSNSGTNPTYNEQFF. DNA of the CDR3: TGTGCCAGCAGTTCGAATAGCGGGACCAATCCGACCTACAATGAGCAGTTCTTC.

The gene calls are TRBV6-6 and TRBJ1-2, with D tentatively TRBD1 (6 bases). The germline gives CDR1 MNHNY, CDR2 SVGAGI (reference sequence). This CDR3 has 15 residues. The germline V and J ends were trimmed by 4 bases and 7 bases, with 19 bases remaining between them. CDR3 region: CASSLLSEGGLGYTF. Here the CDR3 DNA reads TGTGCCAGCAGTTTACTCTCAGAGGGGGGTCTTGGCTACACCTTC.